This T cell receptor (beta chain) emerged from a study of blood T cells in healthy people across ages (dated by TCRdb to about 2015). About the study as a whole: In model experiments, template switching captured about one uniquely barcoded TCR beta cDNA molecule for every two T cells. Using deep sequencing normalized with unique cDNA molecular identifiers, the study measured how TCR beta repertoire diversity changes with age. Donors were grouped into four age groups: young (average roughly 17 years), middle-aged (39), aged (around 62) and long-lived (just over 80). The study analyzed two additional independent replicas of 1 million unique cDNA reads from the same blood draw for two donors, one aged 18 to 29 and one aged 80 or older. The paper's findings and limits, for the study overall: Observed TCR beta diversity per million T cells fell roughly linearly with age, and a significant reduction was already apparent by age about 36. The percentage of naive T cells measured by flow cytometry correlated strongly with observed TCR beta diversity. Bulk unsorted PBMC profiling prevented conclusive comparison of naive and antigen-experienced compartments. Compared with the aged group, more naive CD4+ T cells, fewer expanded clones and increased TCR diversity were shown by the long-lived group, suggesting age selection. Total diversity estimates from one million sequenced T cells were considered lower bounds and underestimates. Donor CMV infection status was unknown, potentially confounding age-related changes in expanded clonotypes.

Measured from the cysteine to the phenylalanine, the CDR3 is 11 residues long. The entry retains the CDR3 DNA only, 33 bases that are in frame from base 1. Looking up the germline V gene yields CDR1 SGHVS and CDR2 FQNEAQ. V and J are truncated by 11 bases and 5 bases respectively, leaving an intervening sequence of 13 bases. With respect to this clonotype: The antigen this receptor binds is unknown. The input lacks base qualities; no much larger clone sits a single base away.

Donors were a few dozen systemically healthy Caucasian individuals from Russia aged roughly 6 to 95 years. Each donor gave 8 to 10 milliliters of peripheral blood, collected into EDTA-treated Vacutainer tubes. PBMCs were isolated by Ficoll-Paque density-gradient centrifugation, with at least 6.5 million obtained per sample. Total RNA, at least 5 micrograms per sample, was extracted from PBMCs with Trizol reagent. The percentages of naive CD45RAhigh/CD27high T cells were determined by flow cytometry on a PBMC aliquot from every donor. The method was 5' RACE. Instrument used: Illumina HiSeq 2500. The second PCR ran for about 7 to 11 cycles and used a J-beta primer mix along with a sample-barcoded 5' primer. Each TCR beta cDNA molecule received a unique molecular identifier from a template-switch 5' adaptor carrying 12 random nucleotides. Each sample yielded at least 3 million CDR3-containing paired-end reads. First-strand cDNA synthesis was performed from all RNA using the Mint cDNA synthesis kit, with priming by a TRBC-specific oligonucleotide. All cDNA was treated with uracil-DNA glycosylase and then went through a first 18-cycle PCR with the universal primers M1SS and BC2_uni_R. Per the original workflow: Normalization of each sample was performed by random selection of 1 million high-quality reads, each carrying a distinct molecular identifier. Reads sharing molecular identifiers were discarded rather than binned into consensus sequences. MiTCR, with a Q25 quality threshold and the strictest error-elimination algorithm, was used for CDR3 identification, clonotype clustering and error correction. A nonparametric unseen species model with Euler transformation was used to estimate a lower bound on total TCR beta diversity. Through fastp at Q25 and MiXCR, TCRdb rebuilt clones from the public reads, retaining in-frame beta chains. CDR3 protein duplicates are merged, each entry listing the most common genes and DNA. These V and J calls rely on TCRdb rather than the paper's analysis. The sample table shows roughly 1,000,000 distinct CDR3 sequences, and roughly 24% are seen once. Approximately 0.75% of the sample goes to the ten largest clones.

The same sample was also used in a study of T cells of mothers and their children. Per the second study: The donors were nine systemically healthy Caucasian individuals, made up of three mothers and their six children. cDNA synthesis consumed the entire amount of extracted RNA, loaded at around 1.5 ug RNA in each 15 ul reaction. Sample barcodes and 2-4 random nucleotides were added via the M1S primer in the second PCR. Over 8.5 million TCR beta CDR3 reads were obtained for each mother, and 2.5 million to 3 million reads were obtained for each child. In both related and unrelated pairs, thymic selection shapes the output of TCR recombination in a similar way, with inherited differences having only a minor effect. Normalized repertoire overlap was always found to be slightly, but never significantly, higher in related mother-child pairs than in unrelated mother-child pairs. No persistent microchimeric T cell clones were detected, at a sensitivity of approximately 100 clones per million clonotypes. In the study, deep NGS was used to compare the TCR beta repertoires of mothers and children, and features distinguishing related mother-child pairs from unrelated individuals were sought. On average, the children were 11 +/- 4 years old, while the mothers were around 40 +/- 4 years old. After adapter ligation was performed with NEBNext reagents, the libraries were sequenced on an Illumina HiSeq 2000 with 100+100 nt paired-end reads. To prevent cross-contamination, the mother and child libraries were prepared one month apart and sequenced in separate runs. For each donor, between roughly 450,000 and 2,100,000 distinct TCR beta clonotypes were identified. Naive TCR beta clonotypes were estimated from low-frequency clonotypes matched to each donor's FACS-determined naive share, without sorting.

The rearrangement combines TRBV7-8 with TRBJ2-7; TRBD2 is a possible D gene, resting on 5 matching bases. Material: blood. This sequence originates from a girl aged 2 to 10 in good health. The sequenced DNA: TGTGCCTCGACCCCGGGAAACGAGCAGTACTTC. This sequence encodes CASTPGNEQYF.